This T cell receptor (beta chain) was observed in a study of cytomegalovirus exposure and HLA in healthy donors. Study details: An analysis done earlier identified 90 million to 120 million unique TCR beta sequences from approximately 180 million T cells.

The J segment lost 7 bases and the V segment lost 5 bases, leaving 8 bases of the junction unmatched. The CDR3 covers 15 residues. Germline V gene lookup returns CDR1 SGHVS and CDR2 FQNEAQ. Details on this clone: Its antigen is as yet unknown.

PCR amplification relied on 60 Vbeta primers (plus 13 Jbeta primers). Sequencing used immunoSEQ multiplex PCR; TCRdb keeps in-frame clones, though not all of them. The repertoire table contains about 160,000 clones. The study, taken as a whole, reports: Donor immune exposure was known only as CMV serostatus. A missense variant in DCLRE1C was later tied to TCR beta V- and J-gene trimming.

The sequencing input was PBMCs. This TCR came from a woman aged 45-65 years in good health and CMV-seronegative. V usage is TRBV7-8 and J usage is TRBJ2-7; TRBD2 agrees at 13 bases. The CDR3 DNA follows: TGTGCCAGCAGCGATCGGACTAGCGGGAGTGGTGAGCAGTACTTC. Translated: CASSDRTSGSGEQYF.